Listed here are 4 T cell receptor beta chains from one sample, sequenced in a study of human T cells and chemical hapten exposure. Stated time point: pre-sensitization, week 0. Indicated treatment: therapeutic diphenylcyclopropenone sensitization with weekly scalp DPC. TCRdb independently ran MiXCR on the RACE reads; one entry per CDR3 protein. The sample contains about 89,000 distinct CDR3 sequences, 10% to 11% of which appear only once. Specimen: whole blood, collected in connection with sensitization to the hapten diphenylcyclopropenone (DPC). The receptors derive from a woman aged 55-69 years with alopecia areata. Some clones in this sample may be carry-over from other donors' samples.

The V call is TRBV19, the J call TRBJ2-7; D assignment may be TRBD1 or TRBD2 (5 bases each). Germline values: CDR1 LNHDA, CDR2 SQIVND (reference sequence). This CDR3 has 13 residues. Trimming shortened V by 6 bases and J by 2 bases, and 11 bases separated the two germline ends. CDR3: CASSRGFTYEQYF. The CDR3 nucleotides read TGTGCCAGTAGCCGGGGCTTTACCTACGAGCAGTACTTC.

The sample holds many counts of this clonotype. As DNA, the CDR3 is TGTGCCAGCAGCTTAAGGTGGAATGAGCAGTTCTTC. Encoded protein: CASSLRWNEQFF. This chain connects TRBV11-2 to TRBJ2-1; D gene unclear. Trimming took 2 bases from V and 7 from J, leaving 6 bases between them. The CDR3 has 12 amino acids. From germline, CDR1 is SGHAT and CDR2 FQNNGV. Complete variable domain (other parts from reference TRBV11-2 and TRBJ2-1): EAGVAQSPRYKIIEKRQSVAFWCNPISGHATLYWYQQILGQGPKLLIQFQNNGVVDDSQLPKDRFSAERLKGVDSTLKIQPAKLEDSAVYLCASSLRWNEQFFGPGTRLTVL.

There are a few counts of this clonotype. V gene TRBV10-2 combines with J gene TRBJ1-1, with 7 bases aligning to TRBD1. From germline, CDR1 is WSHSY and CDR2 SAAADI. V lost 2 bases to trimming and J lost 0 bases; unmatched junction nucleotides: 6. The CDR3 runs 16 residues. For the CDR3, the DNA is TGCGCCAGCAGTGAGAGGACAGGCGTCATGAACACTGAAGCTTTCTTT. Translation: CASSERTGVMNTEAFF.

The table lists this clonotype with many counts. The CDR3: CASSLTTGRQGTEKLFF. CDR3 coding DNA: TGCGCCAGCAGCTTGACCACCGGGAGACAGGGTACTGAAAAACTGTTTTTT. V gene TRBV5-1 combines with J gene TRBJ1-4; 7 bases agree with TRBD1. CDR1 and CDR2 (germline): SGHRS, YFSETQ. With 1 base clipped from V and 7 bases from J, the junction kept 13 bases outside the gene matches. The CDR3 covers 17 residues.